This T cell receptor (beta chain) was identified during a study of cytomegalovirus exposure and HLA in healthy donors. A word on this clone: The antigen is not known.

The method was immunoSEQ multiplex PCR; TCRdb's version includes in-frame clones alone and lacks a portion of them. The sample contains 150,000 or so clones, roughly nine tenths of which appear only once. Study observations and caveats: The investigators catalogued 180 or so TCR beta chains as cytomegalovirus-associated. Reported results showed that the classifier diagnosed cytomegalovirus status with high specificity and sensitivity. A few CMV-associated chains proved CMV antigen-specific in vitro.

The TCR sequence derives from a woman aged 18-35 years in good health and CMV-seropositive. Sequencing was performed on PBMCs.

CDR3 region: CASRFSEVQPQHF. The CDR3 bases are TGTGCCAGCAGATTCTCGGAGGTACAGCCCCAGCATTTT. The chain has TRBV6-5 and TRBJ1-5; D not certain. The length of the CDR3 is 13 residues. Germline CDR1 MNHEY, CDR2 SVGAGI. Trimming removed 6 bases at V and 7 bases at J, with 13 bases between.